This T cell receptor (beta chain) was sequenced during a study of spatial heterogeneity in lung cancer. Study as a whole: Strongly correlated with TCR transcript counts in tumor regions was a T cell module score, which was a transcriptional module score calculated from matched bulk RNA-seq. Study conclusions and caveats: Tumor mutation counts were tracked by expanded intratumoral alpha and beta TCR counts. In tumor T cells, estimated coverage reached around 7% for alpha chains and around 13% for beta chains.

The length of the CDR3 is 14 residues. CDR1 is SEHNR, CDR2 FQNEAQ, per germline (reference sequence). Trimming cost V 2 bases and J 8 bases; bases outside gene matches: 6. This clonotype was seen ten or more times. Its target is not known. Every TCR cDNA molecule carried a tag that served as a unique molecular identifier. One entry per CDR3 protein, called by TCRdb with MiXCR from the 5' RACE reads. Here the sample spans 25,000 to 30,000 distinct CDR3 sequences, around 6.5% being singletons. The time point denotes: sample taken at primary tumor resection. Unsorted samples of tumor, nontumor lung or frozen PBMC had their whole RNA sequenced.

The sample was lung tumor tissue, taken at surgery. The J gene is TRBJ1-2, the V gene TRBV7-9; 9 nucleotides align to TRBD1. The receptor was isolated from a male donor with early-stage non-small cell lung cancer. The CDR3 region is CASSLIRQGEGYTF. The CDR3 nucleotides read TGTGCCAGCAGCTTAATTAGACAGGGGGAAGGCTACACCTTC. The variable domain in full, with the rest retrieved from reference TRBV7-9 and TRBJ1-2, is DTGVSQNPRHKITKRGQNVTFRCDPISEHNRLYWYRQTLGQGPEFLTYFQNEAQLEKSRLLSDRFSAERPKGSFSTLEIQRTEQGDSAMYLCASSLIRQGEGYTFGSGTRLTVV.